This is a list of T cell receptor beta chains from one sample in a study of blood T cell repertoires in COVID-19. Generated by immunoSEQ multiplex PCR, the TCRdb table keeps only in-frame clones and is missing some. The sample contains approximately 47,000 clones, more than 75% of which appear only once. The sequenced material came from peripheral blood. These TCRs come from a woman older than 75 with COVID-19, enrolled during active disease. Each CDR3 is given with its conserved first and last residue. The D gene is left open where the match is weak. Clone size is given for some rows only: seen once, a few or many times, or a class if the clone is expanded.

cdr3_aa cdr3_nt j_call v_call clone_size d_call
CASSLRAGTGFTEAFF TGTGCCAGCAGCTTACGAGCCGGGACAGGGTTCACTGAAGCTTTCTTT TRBJ1-1 TRBV7-3 . TRBD1
CASSITSGKNTGELFF TGTGCCAGCTCAATCACTAGCGGAAAGAACACCGGGGAGCTGTTTTTT TRBJ2-2 TRBV18 few TRBD2
CASSLSRSEAFF TGTGCCAGCAGCTTGAGTAGAAGTGAAGCTTTCTTT TRBJ1-1 TRBV5-5 . .
CASSLYSGTGESDEQYF TGTGCCAGCAGTTTATATTCCGGGACAGGGGAAAGTGACGAGCAGTACTTC TRBJ2-7 TRBV27 . TRBD1
CASSLVPGDYYEQYF TGTGCCAGCAGCTTAGTGCCAGGGGATTACTACGAGCAGTACTTC TRBJ2-7 TRBV11-2 . .
CASNPSGGAFSTDTQYF TGTGCCAGCAACCCTAGCGGGGGGGCGTTTAGCACAGATACGCAGTATTTT TRBJ2-3 TRBV2 . TRBD2
CASSLGLLDTQYF TGTGCCAGCAGTTTAGGGCTACTTGATACGCAGTATTTT TRBJ2-3 TRBV28 . .
CASSSGVLGQGDYGYTF TGTGCCAGCAGCTCCGGTGTTTTAGGGCAGGGGGACTATGGCTACACCTTC TRBJ1-2 TRBV7-8 . TRBD1
CANRQATPGGANVLTF TGTGCCAACCGACAGGCGACCCCAGGGGGGGCCAACGTCCTGACTTTC TRBJ2-6 TRBV2 . .
CASSLGGLAGGLGETQYF TGTGCCAGCAGCTTAGGCGGACTAGCGGGAGGGCTCGGTGAGACCCAGTACTTC TRBJ2-5 TRBV11-3 . TRBD2
CASRLEQGGFHEQYF TGTGCCAGCAGGCTAGAACAGGGTGGTTTCCACGAGCAGTACTTC TRBJ2-7 TRBV2 . .
CASRPGQLGPTDTQYF TGTGCCAGCAGGCCGGGACAGCTAGGACCCACAGATACGCAGTATTTT TRBJ2-3 TRBV2 . TRBD1
CSVTWGGQGKGQPQYF TGCAGCGTTACCTGGGGGGGACAGGGAAAAGGGCAGCCCCAGTATTTT TRBJ2-3 TRBV29-1 . TRBD1
CASSSMGQGGNQPQHF TGTGCCAGCAGTTCAATGGGACAGGGGGGCAATCAGCCCCAGCATTTT TRBJ1-5 TRBV6-2/TRBV6-3 . TRBD1
CASSLIGGQSYEQYF TGCGCCAGCAGCTTGATCGGGGGTCAATCCTACGAGCAGTACTTC TRBJ2-7 TRBV5-1 . .
CATTRPAAYF TGCGCCACAACAAGACCCGCGGCGTACTTC TRBJ2-7 TRBV4-1 . .
CASSAQGPTGNTIYF TGTGCCAGCAGTGCTCAGGGTCCTACGGGAAACACCATATATTTT TRBJ1-3 TRBV2 . .
CASSYPGGEQYF TGTGCCAGCAGTTACCCAGGAGGCGAGCAGTACTTC TRBJ2-7 TRBV6-5 . .
CASSLTGSRGFF TGTGCCAGCAGCCTGACAGGGAGTCGGGGTTTCTTT TRBJ1-1 TRBV28 . TRBD1
CASIGSGTMNTEAFF TGTGCCAGCATTGGGAGTGGTACGATGAACACTGAAGCTTTCTTT TRBJ1-1 TRBV6-5 few .
CATSDPTGAGNEQFF TGTGCCACCAGTGACCCCACAGGGGCGGGAAATGAGCAGTTCTTC TRBJ2-1 TRBV24-1 . .
CASSRGLNQPQHF TGTGCCAGCAGTCGAGGACTTAATCAGCCCCAGCATTTT TRBJ1-5 TRBV28 . .
CASSGRTGGRDTEAFF TGCGCCAGCAGCGGCCGGACAGGGGGCCGAGACACTGAAGCTTTCTTT TRBJ1-1 TRBV5-1 . TRBD1
CASSPTGTGGFGYTF TGTGCCAGCTCACCAACCGGGACAGGGGGCTTTGGCTACACCTTC TRBJ1-2 TRBV18 . TRBD1
CASSLAAGNTIYF TGTGCCAGCAGTTTGGCAGCTGGAAACACCATATATTTT TRBJ1-3 TRBV6-5 . .
CASSEYSGINQPQHF TGTGCCAGCAGTGAATATTCAGGAATTAATCAGCCCCAGCATTTT TRBJ1-5 TRBV25-1 . .
CASSLAVVAGGPGAYNEQFF TGTGCCAGCAGCTTGGCCGTGGTAGCGGGGGGCCCCGGAGCCTACAATGAGCAGTTCTTC TRBJ2-1 TRBV5-4 . TRBD2
CASSLPGNYGYTF TGTGCCAGCAGCTTACCAGGGAACTATGGCTACACCTTC TRBJ1-2 TRBV7-3 . .
CAWSDGLNTEAFF TGTGCCTGGAGTGACGGACTAAACACTGAAGCTTTCTTT TRBJ1-1 TRBV30 . .
CASRYRAGGTEAFF TGTGCCAGCAGGTACAGGGCTGGGGGCACTGAAGCTTTCTTT TRBJ1-1 TRBV11-1 few .
CASSSTIRDSALNEQFF TGTGCCAGCAGTTCTACCATTCGGGACTCCGCCTTGAATGAGCAGTTCTTC TRBJ2-1 TRBV27 . .
CASEITGELFF TGTGCCTCAGAAATCACCGGGGAGCTGTTTTTT TRBJ2-2 TRBV28 . .
CASSTYPTGVNYGYTF TGTGCCAGCTCAACCTATCCGACAGGGGTTAACTATGGCTACACCTTC TRBJ1-2 TRBV18 . TRBD1
CASSPPGEKLFF TGTGCCAGCAGTCCCCCCGGGGAAAAACTGTTTTTT TRBJ1-4 TRBV6-5 . .
CASSWTLQGQGYTF TGTGCCAGCAGTTGGACCCTTCAGGGGCAAGGCTACACCTTC TRBJ1-2 TRBV28 . .
CASSPPTQNYEQYF TGTGCCAGCAGCCCCCCCACCCAGAACTACGAGCAGTACTTC TRBJ2-7 TRBV11-2 . .
CASSIGLDRANEKLFF TGTGCCAGTAGTATAGGCCTCGACAGGGCAAATGAAAAACTGTTTTTT TRBJ1-4 TRBV19 . TRBD1
CASSLTGKHQPQHF TGTGCCAGCAGTCTGACAGGGAAACATCAGCCCCAGCATTTT TRBJ1-5 TRBV28 . TRBD1
CATQHGGLSTGELFF TGCGCCACCCAACACGGGGGGCTGAGCACCGGGGAGCTGTTTTTT TRBJ2-2 TRBV5-1 . .
CASSPTRGGWYEQYF TGTGCCAGCAGCCCAACGCGGGGGGGCTGGTACGAGCAGTACTTC TRBJ2-7 TRBV7-2 . TRBD2